Here is one T cell receptor beta chain with its context. Its antigen has not been determined. Per-base qualities were not stored, and no clone one base away is much larger. The data derive from a study of T cell responses to AZD1222 COVID-19 vaccine (dated by TCRdb to 2020 to 2023). About the study as a whole: AZD1222 recipients whose second dose came at about 4 weeks and those whose second dose came at about 12 weeks were combined into one group, since spike-specific TCR depth and breadth did not differ between the two schedules. A total of just over 230 trial participants underwent TCR sequencing, of whom roughly 210 had received two doses of AZD1222 and approximately 26 had received two doses of the MenACWY control vaccine. Trial participants were enrolled by age into subgroups of 18-55, 56-69 and 70-plus years, and around 140, 26 and 57 TCR-sequenced participants, respectively, were included in these subgroups. What the work shows at the level of the full study, not this receptor alone: The 56-69-year group was small, and its depth increase did not reach significance, likely because of low power. The vaccine-associated CD4 TCRs covered the entire spike protein, and the dominant responses fell in regions 160-218 and 743-854. Nearly half of unique spike-specific TCRs reportedly recognized epitopes outside regions mutated in the B.1.351 and B.1.1.7 variants. Conclusions about previously exposed vaccinees were limited because only a handful of AZD1222 recipients were SARS-CoV-2 seropositive at baseline. Most participants were white British and females outnumbered males, and the authors suggested that clonal diversity may have been underestimated. Because no samples from the day 14 peak response were available, repertoires could be characterized only after the peak T cell response. A significant rise in spike-specific TCR breadth and depth was observed after two AZD1222 doses relative to day 0 and relative to MenACWY recipients.

The CDR3 regions of human TCRbeta chains were analyzed by immunosequencing. The original methods were these. TCRs in the repertoires were compared against a reference library of SARS-CoV-2-specific TCRs that had been generated with the MIRA antigen-specificity platform. Breadth was defined as the fraction of unique TCRs that were SARS-CoV-2-associated, and depth was defined as the fraction of total T cells that were SARS-CoV-2-associated. Using the MIRA data, every spike-specific TCR was mapped to the spike region that the TCR reacted to and assigned to either a CD4 or a CD8 class. Log10-transformed breadth and depth values were compared by one-way ANOVA with Sidak's multiple comparisons tests. TCRdb took this table from immuneACCESS and kept in-frame rearrangements with V and J called. Such tables lack part of the clones; where checked against another copy, unresolved V genes explain under half of the gap, and the rest is unexplained. That table is the source of V, J and clone size, and D and trimming were worked out from the DNA. This sample is represented by around 160,000 clones; about 92% of them were singletons. 1.5% to 2% of the sample is held by the ten biggest clonotypes.

V and J lose 2 bases and 0 bases, and a span of 5 bases separates them. The CDR3 runs 14 residues from the cysteine to the phenylalanine. Only the CDR3 DNA stays, 42 bases, in frame from base 1. The germline V gene encodes CDR1 MGHRA and CDR2 YSYEKL. The time point label corresponds to: baseline before first vaccination. Vaccinee samples were obtained from the UK trials COV001 and COV002, which included a single-blind randomized controlled phase 2/3 trial of AZD1222 (ChAdOx1 nCoV-19) in healthy adults. Trial participant PBMC samples were collected at day 0 and day 28 after the second dose for TCRbeta chain sequencing.

Sequenced here: peripheral blood, sampled on day 0 of AZD1222 vaccination. This receptor was identified in an adult in good health. The chain is assembled from TRBV4-1 and TRBJ1-3; the D gene lacks a confident call. The base sequence is TGCGCCAGCAGCCAAACGAGCTCTGGAAACACCATATATTTT. Protein translation: CASSQTSSGNTIYF.